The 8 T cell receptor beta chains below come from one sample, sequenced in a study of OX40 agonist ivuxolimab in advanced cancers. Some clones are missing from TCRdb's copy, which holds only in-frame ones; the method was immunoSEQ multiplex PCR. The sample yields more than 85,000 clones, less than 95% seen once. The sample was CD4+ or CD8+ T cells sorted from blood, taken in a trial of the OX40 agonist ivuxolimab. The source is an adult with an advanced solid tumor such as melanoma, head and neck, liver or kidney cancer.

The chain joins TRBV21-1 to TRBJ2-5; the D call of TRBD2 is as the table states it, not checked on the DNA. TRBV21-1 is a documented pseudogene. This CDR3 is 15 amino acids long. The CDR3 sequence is CASSRALAEQETQYF. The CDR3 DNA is TGTGCCAGCAGCAGGGCTCTAGCGGAGCAAGAGACCCAGTACTTC.

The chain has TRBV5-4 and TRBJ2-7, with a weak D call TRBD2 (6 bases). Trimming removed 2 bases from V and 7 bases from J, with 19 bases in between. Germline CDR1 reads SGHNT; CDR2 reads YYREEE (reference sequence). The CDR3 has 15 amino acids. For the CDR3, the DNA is TGTGCCAGCAGCTTTATGGGGGGACGCAAGGGAGAGCAGTACTTC. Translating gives CASSFMGGRKGEQYF.

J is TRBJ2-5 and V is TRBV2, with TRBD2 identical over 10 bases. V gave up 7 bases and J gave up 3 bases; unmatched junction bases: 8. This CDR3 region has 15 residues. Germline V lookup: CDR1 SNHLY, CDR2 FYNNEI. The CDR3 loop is CASTKRGLAKETQYF. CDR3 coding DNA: TGTGCCAGCACCAAAAGGGGACTAGCGAAAGAGACCCAGTACTTC.

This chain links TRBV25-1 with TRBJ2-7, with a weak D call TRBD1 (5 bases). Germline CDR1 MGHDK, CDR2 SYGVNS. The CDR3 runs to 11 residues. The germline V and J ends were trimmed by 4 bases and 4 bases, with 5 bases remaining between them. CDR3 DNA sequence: TGTGCCAGCAGTGGACAGTACGAGCAGTACTTC. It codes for CASSGQYEQYF.

The DNA of the CDR3 is TGTGCCAGCAGCTTTCCACTCAACTTGGGGAATGGCTACACCTTC. It codes for CASSFPLNLGNGYTF. The chain uses TRBV7-9 and TRBJ1-2, with D uncertain. This CDR3 is built from 15 residues. CDR1 and CDR2 from the germline V gene are SEHNR and FQNEAQ (reference sequence). The V and J ends lost 3 bases and 6 bases respectively, with 17 bases between them.

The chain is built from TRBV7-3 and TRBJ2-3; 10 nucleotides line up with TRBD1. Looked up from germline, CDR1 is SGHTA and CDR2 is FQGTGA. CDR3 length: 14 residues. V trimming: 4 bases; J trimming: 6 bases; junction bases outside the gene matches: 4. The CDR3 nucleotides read TGTGCCAGCAGCTCGACAGGGGGCGACGATACGCAGTATTTT. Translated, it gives CASSSTGGDDTQYF. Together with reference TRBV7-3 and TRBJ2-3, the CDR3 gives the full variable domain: GAGVSQTPSNKVTEKGKYVELRCDPISGHTALYWYRQSLGQGPEFLIYFQGTGAADDSGLPNDRFFAVRPEGSVSTLKIQRTERGDSAVYLCASSSTGGDDTQYFGPGTRLTVL.

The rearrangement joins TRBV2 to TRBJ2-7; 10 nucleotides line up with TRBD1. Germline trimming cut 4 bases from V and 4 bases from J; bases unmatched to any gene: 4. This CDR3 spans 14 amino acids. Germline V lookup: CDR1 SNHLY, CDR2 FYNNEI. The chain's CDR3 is CASSVDRGLYEQYF. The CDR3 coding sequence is TGTGCCAGCAGTGTAGACAGGGGGCTGTACGAGCAGTACTTC.

The CDR3 loop is CASSLGREGGPRFF. The CDR3, as DNA: TGCGCCAGCAGCTTGGGGAGAGAGGGAGGGCCGAGGTTCTTC. V is TRBV5-1 and J is TRBJ2-1; 7 nucleotides line up with TRBD2. The CDR3 loop spans 14 amino acids. Germline trimming cut 0 bases from V and 15 bases from J; bases unmatched to any gene: 12. Germline V CDR1 and CDR2: SGHRS, YFSETQ.